Detailed here is one T cell receptor (beta chain). The antigen remains undetermined. Trimming stripped 4 bases from V and 5 bases from J, with 8 bases between. This CDR3 contains 12 residues. This entry comes from a study of identical twins. General study points: Analyses of zero insertions could, in part, be confounded by invariant MAIT and iNKT cells. Twins' excess sharing was less marked for out-of-frame beta sequences.

TCRdb processed the 5' RACE reads anew with MiXCR; each CDR3 protein has one entry. The sample shows around 650,000 distinct CDR3 sequences, roughly 7.1% of them seen only once. The sample was also linked to a second study, of yellow fever vaccine responses in identical twins.

Input material: PBMCs. The chain recombines TRBV12-3 or TRBV12-4 with TRBJ2-5; the D is unclear. This receptor was identified in a woman aged 18-35 years in good health. CDR3 sequence: CASSYPRETQYF. Written as DNA, the CDR3 is TGTGCCAGCAGTTATCCACGGGAGACCCAGTACTTC.